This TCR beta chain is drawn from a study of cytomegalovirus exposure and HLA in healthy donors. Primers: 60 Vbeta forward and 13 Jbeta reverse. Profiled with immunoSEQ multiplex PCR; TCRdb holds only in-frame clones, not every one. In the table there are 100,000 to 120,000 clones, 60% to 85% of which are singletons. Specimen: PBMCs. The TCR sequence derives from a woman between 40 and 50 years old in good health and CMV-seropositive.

The chain's CDR3 is CASSPSGDQETQYF. The CDR3 DNA follows: TGTGCCAGCTCACCTTCGGGGGACCAAGAGACCCAGTACTTC. The genes are TRBV18 and TRBJ2-5; tentatively, D is TRBD2 (6 bases). Trimming pared 3 bases from V and 0 bases from J, leaving 8 bases between. Germline lookup yields CDR1 KGHSH and CDR2 LQKENI. The CDR3 totals 14 residues.